This entry is about one TCR beta chain. Germline V gene sequence: CDR1 LGHDT, CDR2 YNNKEL (reference sequence). The CDR3 length is 18 residues. V shed 4 bases and J 2 bases; nucleotides not matched to a gene: 11. This specimen comes from a study of blood T cell repertoires in COVID-19. Background on the study: PBMCs, B-cell-depleted T cells, or T cells provided the cDNA or gDNA that made up the material.

In the original workflow: From reference gene primer amplification, estimates of nucleated cell counts were derived. Assay: immunoSEQ multiplex PCR; the TCRdb copy retains only in-frame clones and omits some. V and J calls and clone size are as listed in that table; D and trimming were resolved from the DNA. Altogether tens of thousands of clones are present, about 81% being singletons, with the ten largest covering roughly 30%. The sample consisted of peripheral blood. The origin of this receptor is a man aged 60-69 years with COVID-19, enrolled during active disease. The chain employs TRBV3-1 (or the pseudogene TRBV3-2) and TRBJ1-6; TRBD1 agrees at 7 bases. The CDR3: CASSPTLQGNAYNSPLHF. Written as DNA, the CDR3 is TGTGCCAGCAGCCCAACCTTACAGGGGAATGCCTATAATTCACCCCTCCACTTT.